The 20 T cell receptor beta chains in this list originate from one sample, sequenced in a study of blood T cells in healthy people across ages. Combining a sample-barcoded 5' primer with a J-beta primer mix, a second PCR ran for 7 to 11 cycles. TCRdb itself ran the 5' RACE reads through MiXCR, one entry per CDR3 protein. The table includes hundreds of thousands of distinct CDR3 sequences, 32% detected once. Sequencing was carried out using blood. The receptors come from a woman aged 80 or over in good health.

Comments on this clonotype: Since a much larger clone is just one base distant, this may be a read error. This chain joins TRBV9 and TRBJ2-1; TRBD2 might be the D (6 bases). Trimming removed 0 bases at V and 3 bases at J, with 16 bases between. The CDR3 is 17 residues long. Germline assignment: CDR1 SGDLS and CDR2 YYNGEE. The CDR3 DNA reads TGTGCCAGCAGCGTAGGTTTTGGGGGACTTAACTACAATGAGCAGTTCTTC. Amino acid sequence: CASSVGFGGLNYNEQFF.

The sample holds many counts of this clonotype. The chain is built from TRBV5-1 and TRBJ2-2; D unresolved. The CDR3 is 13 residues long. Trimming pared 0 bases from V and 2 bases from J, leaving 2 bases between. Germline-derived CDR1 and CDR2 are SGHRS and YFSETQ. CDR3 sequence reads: CASSLDNTGELFF. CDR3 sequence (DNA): TGCGCCAGCAGCTTGGATAACACCGGGGAGCTGTTTTTT.

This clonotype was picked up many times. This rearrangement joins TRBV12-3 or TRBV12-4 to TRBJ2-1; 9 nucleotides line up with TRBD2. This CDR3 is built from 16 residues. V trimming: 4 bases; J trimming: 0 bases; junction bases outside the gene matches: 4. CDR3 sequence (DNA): TGTGCCAGCAGTTCTAGCGGGGTGAGCTCCTACAATGAGCAGTTCTTC. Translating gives CASSSSGVSSYNEQFF.

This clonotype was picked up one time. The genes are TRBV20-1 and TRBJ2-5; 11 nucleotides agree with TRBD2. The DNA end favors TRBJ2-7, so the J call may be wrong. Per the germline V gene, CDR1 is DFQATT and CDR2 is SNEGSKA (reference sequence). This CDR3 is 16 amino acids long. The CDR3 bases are TGCAGTGCCGCCAAACCCACTAGCGGGAGTAGGTACGAGCAGTACTTC. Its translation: CSAAKPTSGSRYEQYF.

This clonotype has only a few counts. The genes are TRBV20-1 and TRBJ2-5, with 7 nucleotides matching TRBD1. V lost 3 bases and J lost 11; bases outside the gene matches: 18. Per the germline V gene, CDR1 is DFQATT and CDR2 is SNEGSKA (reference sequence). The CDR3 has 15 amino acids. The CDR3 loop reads CSARGLDRFYNEQYF. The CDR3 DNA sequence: TGCAGTGCTAGGGGCCTGGACAGGTTCTACAATGAGCAGTACTTC.

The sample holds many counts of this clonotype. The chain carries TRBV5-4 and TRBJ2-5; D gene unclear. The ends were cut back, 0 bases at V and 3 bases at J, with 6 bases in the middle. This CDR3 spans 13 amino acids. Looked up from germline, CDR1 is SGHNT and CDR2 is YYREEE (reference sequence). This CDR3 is CASSLVSEETQYF. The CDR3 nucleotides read TGTGCCAGCAGCTTGGTTTCGGAAGAGACCCAGTACTTC.

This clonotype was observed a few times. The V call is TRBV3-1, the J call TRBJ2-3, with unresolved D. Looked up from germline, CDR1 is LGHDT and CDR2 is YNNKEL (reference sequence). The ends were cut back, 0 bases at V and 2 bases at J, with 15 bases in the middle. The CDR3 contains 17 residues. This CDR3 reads CASSQDVGPRNTDTQYF. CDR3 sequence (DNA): TGTGCCAGCAGCCAAGATGTAGGACCGCGCAACACAGATACGCAGTATTTT.

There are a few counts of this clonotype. The CDR3 region is CASSHGARLDEQYF. CDR3 sequence (DNA): TGTGCCAGCAGCCATGGGGCACGGTTGGACGAGCAGTACTTC. The V and J genes are TRBV6-2 or TRBV6-3 and TRBJ2-7; tentative D call: TRBD1 (5 bases). Trimming took off 6 bases at V and 5 bases at J, with 17 bases between the two ends. CDR1 and CDR2 from the germline V gene are MNHEY and SVGEGT. The CDR3 is made up of 14 amino acids.

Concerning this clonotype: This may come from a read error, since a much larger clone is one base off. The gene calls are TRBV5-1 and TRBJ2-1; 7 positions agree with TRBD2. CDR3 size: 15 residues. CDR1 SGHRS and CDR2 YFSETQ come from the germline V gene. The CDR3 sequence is CASRLGGTRTNEQFF. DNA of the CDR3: TGCGCCAGCCGCTTGGGGGGGACCCGTACCAATGAGCAGTTCTTC.

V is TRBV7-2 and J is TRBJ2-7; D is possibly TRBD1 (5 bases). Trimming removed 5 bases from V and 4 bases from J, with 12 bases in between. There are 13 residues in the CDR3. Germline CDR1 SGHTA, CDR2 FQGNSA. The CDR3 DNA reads TGTGCCAGCAGCCGACCGCAGGGATACGAGCAGTACTTC. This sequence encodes CASSRPQGYEQYF.

This chain's CDR3 is CASSKNQGYEQYF. CDR3 coding DNA: TGTGCCAGCAGCAAAAATCAGGGTTACGAGCAGTACTTC. The J gene is TRBJ2-7, the V gene TRBV7-9, with D possibly matching TRBD1 (5 bases). V was shortened by 5 bases and J by 4 bases, with 12 bases between the two germline ends. The CDR3 loop spans 13 amino acids. Germline assignment: CDR1 SEHNR and CDR2 FQNEAQ (reference sequence).

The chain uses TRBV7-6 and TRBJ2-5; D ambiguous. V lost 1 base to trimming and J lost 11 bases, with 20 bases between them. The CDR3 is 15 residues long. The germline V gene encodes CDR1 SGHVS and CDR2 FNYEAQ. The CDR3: CASSLGVDGTREQYF. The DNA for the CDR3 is TGTGCCAGCAGCTTAGGAGTGGATGGAACGCGAGAGCAGTACTTC.

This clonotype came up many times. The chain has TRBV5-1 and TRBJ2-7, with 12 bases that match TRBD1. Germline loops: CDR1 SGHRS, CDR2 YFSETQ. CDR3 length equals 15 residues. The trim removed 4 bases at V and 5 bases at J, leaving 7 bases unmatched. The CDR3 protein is CASSPPGQGANEQYF. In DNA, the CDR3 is TGCGCCAGCAGCCCTCCGGGACAGGGGGCAAACGAGCAGTACTTC. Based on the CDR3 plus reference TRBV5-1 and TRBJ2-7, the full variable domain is KAGVTQTPRYLIKTRGQQVTLSCSPISGHRSVSWYQQTPGQGLQFLFEYFSETQRNKGNFPGRFSGRQFSNSRSEMNVSTLELGDSALYLCASSPPGQGANEQYFGPGTRLTVT.

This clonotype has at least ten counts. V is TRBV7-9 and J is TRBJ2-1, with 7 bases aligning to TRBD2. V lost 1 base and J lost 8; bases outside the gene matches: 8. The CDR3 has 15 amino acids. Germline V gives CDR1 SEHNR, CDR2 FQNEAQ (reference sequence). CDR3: CASSLVQTSLDEQFF. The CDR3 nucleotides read TGTGCCAGCAGCTTAGTCCAGACTAGCCTGGATGAGCAGTTCTTC.

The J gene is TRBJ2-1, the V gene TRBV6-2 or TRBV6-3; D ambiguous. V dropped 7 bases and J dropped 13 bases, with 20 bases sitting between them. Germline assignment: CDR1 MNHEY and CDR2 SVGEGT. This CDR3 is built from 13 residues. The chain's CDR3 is CASKIDSVGTQFF. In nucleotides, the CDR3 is TGTGCCAGCAAAATAGACTCCGTTGGTACTCAGTTCTTC.

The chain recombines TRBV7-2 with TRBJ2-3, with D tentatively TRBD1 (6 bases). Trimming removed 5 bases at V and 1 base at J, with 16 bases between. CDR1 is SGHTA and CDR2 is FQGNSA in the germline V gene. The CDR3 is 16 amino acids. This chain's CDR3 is CASSLQGTARTDTQYF. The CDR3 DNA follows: TGTGCCAGCAGCCTACAGGGTACCGCTCGCACAGATACGCAGTATTTT. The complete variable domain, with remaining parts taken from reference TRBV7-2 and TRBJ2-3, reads GAGVSQSPSNKVTEKGKDVELRCDPISGHTALYWYRQSLGQGLEFLIYFQGNSAPDKSGLPSDRFSAERTGGSVSTLTIQRTQQEDSAVYLCASSLQGTARTDTQYFGPGTRLTVL.

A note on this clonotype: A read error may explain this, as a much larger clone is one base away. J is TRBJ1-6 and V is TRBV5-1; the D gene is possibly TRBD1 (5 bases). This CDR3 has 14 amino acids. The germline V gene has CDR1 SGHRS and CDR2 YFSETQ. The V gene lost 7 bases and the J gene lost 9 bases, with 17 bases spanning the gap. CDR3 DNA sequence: TGCGCCAGCGGCCTGCCCGGGGCAGGTTCACCCCTCCACTTT. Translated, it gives CASGLPGAGSPLHF.

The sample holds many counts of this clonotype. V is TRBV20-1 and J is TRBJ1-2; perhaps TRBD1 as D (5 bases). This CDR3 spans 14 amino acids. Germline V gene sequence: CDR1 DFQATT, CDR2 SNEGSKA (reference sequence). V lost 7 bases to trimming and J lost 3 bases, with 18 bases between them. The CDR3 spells CSVRVQGSDYGYTF. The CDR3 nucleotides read TGCAGTGTCCGCGTCCAGGGCAGTGACTATGGCTACACCTTC.

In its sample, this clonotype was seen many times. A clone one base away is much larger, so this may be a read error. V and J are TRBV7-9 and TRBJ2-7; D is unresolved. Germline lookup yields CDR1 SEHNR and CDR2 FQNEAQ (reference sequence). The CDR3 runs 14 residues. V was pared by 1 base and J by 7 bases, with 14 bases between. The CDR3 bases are TGTGCCAGCAGCTTAGGCCGGGCTTACAATGAGCAGTACTTC. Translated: CASSLGRAYNEQYF.

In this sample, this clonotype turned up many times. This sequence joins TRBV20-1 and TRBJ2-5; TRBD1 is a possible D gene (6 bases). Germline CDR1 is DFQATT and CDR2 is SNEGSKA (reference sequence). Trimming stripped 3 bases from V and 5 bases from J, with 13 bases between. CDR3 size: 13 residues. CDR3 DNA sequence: TGCAGTGCTAGTGCAGGGGTGGGGGAGACCCAGTACTTC. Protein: CSASAGVGETQYF.